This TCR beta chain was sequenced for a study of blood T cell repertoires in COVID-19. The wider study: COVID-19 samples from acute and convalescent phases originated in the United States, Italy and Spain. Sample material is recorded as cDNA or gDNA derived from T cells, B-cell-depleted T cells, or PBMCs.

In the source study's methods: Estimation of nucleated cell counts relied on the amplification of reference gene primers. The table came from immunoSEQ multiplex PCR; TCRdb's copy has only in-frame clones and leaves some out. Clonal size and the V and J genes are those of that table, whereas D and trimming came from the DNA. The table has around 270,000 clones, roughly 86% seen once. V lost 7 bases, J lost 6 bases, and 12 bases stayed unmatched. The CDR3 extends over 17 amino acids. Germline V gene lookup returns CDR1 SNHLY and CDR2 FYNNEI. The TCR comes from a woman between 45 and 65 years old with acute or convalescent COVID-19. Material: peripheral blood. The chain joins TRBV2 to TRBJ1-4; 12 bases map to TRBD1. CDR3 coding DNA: TGTGCCAGCACCCGTGGGCGGGACAGGGGGCGGCATGAAAAACTGTTTTTT. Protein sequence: CASTRGRDRGRHEKLFF.